Following are 20 T cell receptor beta chains from one sample sequenced in a study of blood T cell repertoires in COVID-19. Assay used: immunoSEQ multiplex PCR; TCRdb lists only in-frame clones, some missing. The sample carries about 180,000 clones, approximately 82% recorded once. Sample: PBMCs or T cells enriched from blood (not recorded which). The receptors were gathered from a woman aged 45 to 65 who had recovered from COVID-19.

This clone was found many times. The genes are TRBV30 and TRBJ1-2, with a tentative D call TRBD1 (5 bases). Germline V gives CDR1 GTSNPN, CDR2 SVGIG (reference sequence). The CDR3 sequence is 14 residues long. Deletions cut 2 bases from V and 6 bases from J, with 16 bases between. CDR3 residues: CAWSRPPRVHGYTF. In DNA, the CDR3 is TGTGCCTGGAGTCGCCCACCCAGGGTCCATGGCTACACCTTC. Filled out from reference TRBV30 and TRBJ1-2, the complete variable domain reads SQTIHQWPATLVQPVGSPLSLECTVEGTSNPNLYWYRQAAGRGLQLLFYSVGIGQISSEVPQNLSASRPQDRQFILSSKKLLLSDSGFYLCAWSRPPRVHGYTFGSGTRLTVV.

This clone was seen a single time. The chain is built from TRBV28 and TRBJ2-5; possibly TRBD2 for D (5 bases). Germline loops: CDR1 MDHEN, CDR2 SYDVKM. Trimming left V 4 bases short and J 5 bases short, with 14 bases between. The CDR3 contains 14 residues. CDR3 in amino acids: CASSSDVRRETQYF. The CDR3 DNA reads as TGTGCCAGCAGTTCAGACGTCCGGAGGGAGACCCAGTACTTC.

The chain joins TRBV28 to TRBJ2-1, with D possibly matching TRBD2 (5 bases). There are 12 residues in the CDR3. The V and J ends lost 2 bases and 10 bases respectively, with 9 bases between them. The germline gives CDR1 MDHEN, CDR2 SYDVKM. In nucleotides, the CDR3 is TGTGCCAGCAGTTTACGAGGGTTGGAGCAGTTCTTC. Amino acids: CASSLRGLEQFF.

The J gene is TRBJ2-1, the V gene TRBV7-9; 9 bases align to TRBD1. The CDR3 loop spans 19 amino acids. CDR1 is SEHNR, CDR2 FQNEAQ, per germline (reference sequence). Unmatched junction bases numbered 23, after V lost 5 bases and J lost 9 bases. The DNA of the CDR3 is TGTGCCAGCAGCGGAATCGGGACAGGGAGGGCCGGGCGAGGGACTGAGCAGTTCTTC. Its translation: CASSGIGTGRAGRGTEQFF.

The V call is TRBV19, the J call TRBJ2-3, with TRBD2 matching over 13 bases. The CDR3 covers 14 residues. Germline trimming cut 11 bases from V and 6 bases from J; bases unmatched to any gene: 8. CDR1 LNHDA and CDR2 SQIVND come from the germline V gene (reference sequence). The CDR3 here is CAGRLAGGGDTQYF. The CDR3 DNA reads as TGTGCCGGCCGACTAGCGGGAGGTGGGGATACGCAGTATTTT. Full variable domain (rest looked up from reference TRBV19 and TRBJ2-3): DGGITQSPKYLFRKEGQNVTLSCEQNLNHDAMYWYRQDPGQGLRLIYYSQIVNDFQKGDIAEGYSVSREKKESFPLTVTSAQKNPTAFYLCAGRLAGGGDTQYFGPGTRLTVL.

This chain uses TRBV27 with TRBJ1-3; 8 nucleotides align to TRBD1. This CDR3 comprises 17 residues. In germline, CDR1 is MNHEY, CDR2 SMNVEV (reference sequence). V shed 5 bases, J shed 0 bases, and the junction held 9 bases outside the gene matches. The CDR3 spells CASSTGTGGFSGNTIYF. The DNA of the CDR3 is TGTGCCAGCAGTACCGGGACAGGAGGGTTCTCTGGAAACACCATATATTTT.

This clone was seen a few times. This sequence joins TRBV7-3 and TRBJ2-1, with 7 positions matching TRBD2. The CDR3 extends over 16 amino acids. CDR1 SGHTA and CDR2 FQGTGA come from the germline V gene. Germline trimming cut 4 bases from V and 10 bases from J; bases unmatched to any gene: 16. CDR3 in amino acids: CASSYPVGREWREQFF. As DNA, the CDR3 is TGTGCCAGCAGCTACCCAGTTGGGCGGGAGTGGAGGGAGCAGTTCTTC.

The chain joins TRBV7-3 to TRBJ1-1; D might be TRBD1 (6 bases). The V gene lost 3 bases and the J gene lost 5 bases, with 10 bases spanning the gap. This CDR3 contains 13 residues. The germline V gene encodes CDR1 SGHTA and CDR2 FQGTGA. DNA for the CDR3: TGTGCCAGCAGCTTGCAACAGGGAACTGAAGCTTTCTTT. This translates into CASSLQQGTEAFF.

This clone was seen only a few times. The chain employs TRBV28 and TRBJ1-2; D remains ambiguous. Germline lookup yields CDR1 MDHEN and CDR2 SYDVKM. The CDR3 extends over 13 amino acids. V lost 4 bases and J lost 6, with 12 bases in between. The CDR3 region has the DNA TGTGCCAGCAGTTCCACAGCATGGAATGGCTACACCTTC. Residues: CASSSTAWNGYTF.

The rearrangement joins TRBV7-9 to TRBJ1-1; 7 nucleotides agree with TRBD1. V dropped 4 bases and J dropped 6; count of bases not matched to a gene: 11. The CDR3 totals 15 residues. Germline assignment: CDR1 SEHNR and CDR2 FQNEAQ (reference sequence). The CDR3 sequence is CASSSPATGTAEAFF. CDR3 sequence (DNA): TGTGCCAGCAGCTCACCCGCGACAGGGACTGCTGAAGCTTTCTTT.

J is TRBJ1-6 and V is TRBV9; weak D call: TRBD1 (6 bases). The germline V and J ends were trimmed by 3 bases and 7 bases, with 11 bases remaining between them. The germline V gene has CDR1 SGDLS and CDR2 YYNGEE. CDR3 size: 14 residues. The CDR3 loop reads CASSARGVNSPLHF. The CDR3 bases are TGTGCCAGCAGCGCCAGGGGCGTCAATTCACCCCTCCACTTT.

V and J are TRBV7-9 and TRBJ2-3, with TRBD2 identical over 9 bases. The CDR3 is 18 amino acids. With V trimmed by 5 bases and J by 1 base, 13 bases remained unmatched. CDR1 is SEHNR, CDR2 FQNEAQ, per germline (reference sequence). CDR3 nucleotides: TGTGCCAGCAGCCACGACTACATAGCGGGAGCTGGCACAGATACGCAGTATTTT. It specifies CASSHDYIAGAGTDTQYF.

V usage is TRBV18 and J usage is TRBJ1-5; maybe TRBD1 (5 bases). This CDR3 is 15 amino acids long. Germline CDR1 KGHSH, CDR2 LQKENI. Trimming took off 5 bases at V and 7 bases at J, with 18 bases between the two ends. CDR3 DNA: TGTGCCAGCTCAGGGGCGGGGATCCTACGGCAGCCCCAGCATTTT. Protein: CASSGAGILRQPQHF.

The V gene is TRBV5-5, the J gene TRBJ1-2; TRBD1 matches 7 bases. The CDR3 sequence is 13 residues long. Germline CDR1 reads SGHKS; CDR2 reads YYEKEE (reference sequence). V lost 4 bases to trimming and J lost 7 bases; unmatched junction nucleotides: 7. CDR3 coding DNA: TGTGCCAGCAGCCGACAGGGCGCTCTTGGCTACACCTTC. It is translated as CASSRQGALGYTF.

The chain couples TRBV6-5 to TRBJ1-5; weak D call: TRBD1 (6 bases). The CDR3 is 14 amino acids. CDR1 is MNHEY and CDR2 is SVGAGI in the germline V gene. Deletions cut 5 bases from V and 4 bases from J, with 12 bases between. The CDR3 DNA sequence: TGTGCCAGCAGTCCGGGACACCTAAATCAGCCCCAGCATTTT. It yields the protein CASSPGHLNQPQHF.

This clone occurred a few times. J is TRBJ1-3 and V is TRBV2; 8 bases agree with TRBD1. Germline V gives CDR1 SNHLY, CDR2 FYNNEI. V was pared by 0 bases and J by 7 bases, with 11 bases of the junction left unmatched. This CDR3 has 17 amino acids. The CDR3 DNA sequence: TGTGCCAGCAGTGAAGCTGAGTGGGACAGGCAAAGGAACACCATATATTTT. It encodes CASSEAEWDRQRNTIYF.

This clone was recorded a few times. V and J are TRBV2 and TRBJ2-7; 8 bases align to TRBD2. The germline gives CDR1 SNHLY, CDR2 FYNNEI. The CDR3 loop spans 11 amino acids. The V segment lost 9 bases and the J segment 4 bases; nucleotides outside the gene matches: 2. The CDR3 nucleotides are TGTGCCAGTAGCGGGGCTTACGAGCAGTACTTC. Translated, it gives CASSGAYEQYF.

The chain combines TRBV7-2 with TRBJ2-7, with a tentative D call TRBD2 (6 bases). Germline V gives CDR1 SGHTA, CDR2 FQGNSA. The ends were cut back, 1 base at V and 1 base at J, with 11 bases in the middle. The CDR3 contains 15 residues. The chain's CDR3 is CASSLGSGSSYEQYF. CDR3 nucleotide sequence: TGTGCCAGCAGCTTAGGCAGCGGGTCTTCCTACGAGCAGTACTTC.

This clone was seen a handful of times. The V call is TRBV7-9, the J call TRBJ2-7; TRBD2 matches 8 bases. V trimming: 5 bases; J trimming: 4 bases; junction bases outside the gene matches: 7. CDR1 is SEHNR and CDR2 is FQNEAQ in the germline V gene (reference sequence). This CDR3 has 14 residues. The CDR3 DNA follows: TGTGCCAGCAGCCCAAAGCGGGAGTGGTACGAGCAGTACTTC. As protein: CASSPKREWYEQYF.

This clone was detected only once. This sequence joins TRBV27 and TRBJ1-1; 7 nucleotides match TRBD1. CDR1 and CDR2 (germline): MNHEY, SMNVEV (reference sequence). CDR3 size: 15 residues. The junction had 12 bases not matched to a gene; V was cut back by 6 bases and J by 5 bases. CDR3 region: CASRGGMGEGTEAFF. The DNA of the CDR3 is TGTGCCAGCAGAGGGGGCATGGGGGAAGGAACTGAAGCTTTCTTT.